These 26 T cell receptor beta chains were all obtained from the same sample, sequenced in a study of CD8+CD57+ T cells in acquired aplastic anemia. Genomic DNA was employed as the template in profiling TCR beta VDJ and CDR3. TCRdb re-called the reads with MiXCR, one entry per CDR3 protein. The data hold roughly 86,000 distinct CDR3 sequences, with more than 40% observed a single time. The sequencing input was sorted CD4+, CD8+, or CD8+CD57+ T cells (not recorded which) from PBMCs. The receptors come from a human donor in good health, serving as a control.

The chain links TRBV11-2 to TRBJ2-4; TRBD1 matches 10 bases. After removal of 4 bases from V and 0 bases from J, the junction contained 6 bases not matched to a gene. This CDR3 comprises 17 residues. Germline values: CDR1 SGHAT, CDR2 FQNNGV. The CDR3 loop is CASSSGTGELAKNIQYF. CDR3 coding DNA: TGTGCCAGCAGCTCCGGGACAGGGGAGTTAGCCAAAAACATTCAGTACTTC.

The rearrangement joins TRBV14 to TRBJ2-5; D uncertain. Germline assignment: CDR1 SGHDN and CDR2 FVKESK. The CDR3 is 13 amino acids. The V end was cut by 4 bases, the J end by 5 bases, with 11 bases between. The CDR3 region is CASSRAFGETQYF. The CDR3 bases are TGTGCCAGCAGCCGCGCTTTCGGGGAGACCCAGTACTTC.

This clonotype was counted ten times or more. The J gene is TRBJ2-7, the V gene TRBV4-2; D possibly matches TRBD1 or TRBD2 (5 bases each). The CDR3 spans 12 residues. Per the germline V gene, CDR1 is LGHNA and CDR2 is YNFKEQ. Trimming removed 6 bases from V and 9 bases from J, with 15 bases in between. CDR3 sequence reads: CASSPIKGPQYF. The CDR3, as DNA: TGTGCCAGCAGTCCAATCAAGGGACCGCAGTACTTC.

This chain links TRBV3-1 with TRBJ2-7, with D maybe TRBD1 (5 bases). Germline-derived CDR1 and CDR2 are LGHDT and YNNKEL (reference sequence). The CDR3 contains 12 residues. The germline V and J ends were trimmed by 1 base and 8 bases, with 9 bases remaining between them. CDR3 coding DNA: TGTGCCAGCAGCCAAGGTAGGGGAAAGCAGTACTTC. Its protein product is CASSQGRGKQYF.

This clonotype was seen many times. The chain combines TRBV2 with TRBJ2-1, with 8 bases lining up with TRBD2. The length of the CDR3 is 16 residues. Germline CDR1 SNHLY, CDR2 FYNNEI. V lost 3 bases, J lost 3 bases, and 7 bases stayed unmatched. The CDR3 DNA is TGTGCCAGCAGTGACTTAGCGGGGAAGCACTACAATGAGCAGTTCTTC. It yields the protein CASSDLAGKHYNEQFF.

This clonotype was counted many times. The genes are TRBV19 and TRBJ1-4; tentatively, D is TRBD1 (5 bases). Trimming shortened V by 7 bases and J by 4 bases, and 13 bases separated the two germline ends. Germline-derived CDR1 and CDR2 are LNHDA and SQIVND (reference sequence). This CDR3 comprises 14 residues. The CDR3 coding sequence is TGTGCCAGTACCGGACCAGGGAATAATGAAAAACTGTTTTTT. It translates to CASTGPGNNEKLFF.

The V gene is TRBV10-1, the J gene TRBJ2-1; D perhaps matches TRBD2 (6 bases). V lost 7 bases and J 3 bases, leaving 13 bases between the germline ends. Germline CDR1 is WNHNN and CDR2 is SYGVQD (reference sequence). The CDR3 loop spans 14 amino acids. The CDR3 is CASKRGCFYNEQFF. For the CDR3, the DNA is TGCGCCAGCAAACGGGGGTGTTTCTACAATGAGCAGTTCTTC.

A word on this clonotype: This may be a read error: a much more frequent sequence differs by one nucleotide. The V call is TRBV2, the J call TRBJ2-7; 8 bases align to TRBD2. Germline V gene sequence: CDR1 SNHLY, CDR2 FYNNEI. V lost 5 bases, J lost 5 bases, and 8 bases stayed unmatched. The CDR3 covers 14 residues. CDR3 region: CASSYPGGGNEQYF. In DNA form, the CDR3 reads TGTGCCAGCAGTTACCCGGGGGGGGGCAACGAGCAGTACTTC.

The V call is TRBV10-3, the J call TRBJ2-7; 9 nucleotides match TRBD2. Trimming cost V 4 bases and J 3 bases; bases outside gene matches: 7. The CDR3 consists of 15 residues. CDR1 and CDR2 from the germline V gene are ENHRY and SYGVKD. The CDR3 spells CAISGSSGTDYEQYF. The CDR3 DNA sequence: TGTGCCATCAGTGGATCTAGCGGGACTGACTACGAGCAGTACTTC.

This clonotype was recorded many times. The CDR3 loop is CASSVSGVSNYGYTF. As DNA, the CDR3 is TGTGCCAGCAGCGTTTCAGGGGTTTCTAACTATGGCTACACCTTC. This chain links TRBV9 with TRBJ1-2; D possibly corresponds to TRBD1 (6 bases). Germline CDR1 is SGDLS and CDR2 is YYNGEE. The CDR3 runs to 15 residues. Trimming took off 2 bases at V and 0 bases at J, with 11 bases between the two ends.

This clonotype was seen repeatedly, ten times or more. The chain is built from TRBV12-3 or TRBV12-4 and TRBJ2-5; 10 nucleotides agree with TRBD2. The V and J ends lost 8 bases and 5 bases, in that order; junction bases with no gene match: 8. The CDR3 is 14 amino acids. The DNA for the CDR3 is TGTGCCAGCGTAGCGGGGGGCCTGGAGGAGACCCAGTACTTC. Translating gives CASVAGGLEETQYF.

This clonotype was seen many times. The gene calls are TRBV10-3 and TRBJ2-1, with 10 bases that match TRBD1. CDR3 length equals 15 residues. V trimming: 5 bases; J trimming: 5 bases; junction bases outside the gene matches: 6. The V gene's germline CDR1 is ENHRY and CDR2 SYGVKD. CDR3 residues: CAISSGQGVDNEQFF. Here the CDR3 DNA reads TGTGCCATCAGTAGTGGACAGGGGGTGGACAATGAGCAGTTCTTC.

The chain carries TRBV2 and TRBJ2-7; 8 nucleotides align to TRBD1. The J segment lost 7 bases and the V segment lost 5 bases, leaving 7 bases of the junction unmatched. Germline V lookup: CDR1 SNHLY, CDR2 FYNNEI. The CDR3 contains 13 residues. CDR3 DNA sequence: TGTGCCAGCAGTCCCGGGACAGGTAGGGAGCAGTACTTC. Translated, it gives CASSPGTGREQYF.

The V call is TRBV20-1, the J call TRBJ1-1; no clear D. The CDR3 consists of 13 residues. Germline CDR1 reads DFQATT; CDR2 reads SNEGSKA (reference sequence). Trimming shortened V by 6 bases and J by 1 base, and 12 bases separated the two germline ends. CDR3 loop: CSAEWGTNTEAFF. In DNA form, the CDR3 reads TGCAGTGCCGAGTGGGGAACGAACACTGAAGCTTTCTTT.

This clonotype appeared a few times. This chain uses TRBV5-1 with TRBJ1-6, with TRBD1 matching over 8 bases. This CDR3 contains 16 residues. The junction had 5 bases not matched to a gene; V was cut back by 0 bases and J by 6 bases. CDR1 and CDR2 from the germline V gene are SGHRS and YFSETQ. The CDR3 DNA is TGCGCCAGCAGCTTGGTCGGGACAGGTCCTAATTCACCCCTCCACTTT. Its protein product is CASSLVGTGPNSPLHF.

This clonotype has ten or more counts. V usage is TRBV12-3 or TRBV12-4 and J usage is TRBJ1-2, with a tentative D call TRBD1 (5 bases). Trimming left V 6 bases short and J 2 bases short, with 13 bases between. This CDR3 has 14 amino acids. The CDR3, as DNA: TGTGCCAGCAGCCATCCCGGGGGGAACTATGGCTACACCTTC. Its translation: CASSHPGGNYGYTF.

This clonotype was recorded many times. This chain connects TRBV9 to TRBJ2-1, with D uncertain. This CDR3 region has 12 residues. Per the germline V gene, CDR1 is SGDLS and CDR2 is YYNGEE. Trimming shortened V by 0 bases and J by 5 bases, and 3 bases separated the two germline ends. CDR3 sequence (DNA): TGTGCCAGCAGCGTAGAAGACAATGAGCAGTTCTTC. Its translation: CASSVEDNEQFF. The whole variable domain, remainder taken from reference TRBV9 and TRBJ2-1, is DSGVTQTPKHLITATGQRVTLRCSPRSGDLSVYWYQQSLDQGLQFLIQYYNGEERAKGNILERFSAQQFPDLHSELNLSSLELGDSALYFCASSVEDNEQFFGPGTRLTVL.

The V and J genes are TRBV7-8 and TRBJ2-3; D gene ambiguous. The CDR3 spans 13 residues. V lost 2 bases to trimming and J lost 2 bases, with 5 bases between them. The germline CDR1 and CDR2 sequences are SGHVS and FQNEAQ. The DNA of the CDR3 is TGTGCCAGCAGCTTAACTCACACAGATACGCAGTATTTT. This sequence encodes CASSLTHTDTQYF. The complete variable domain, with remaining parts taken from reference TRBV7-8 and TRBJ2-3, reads GAGVSQSPRYKVAKRGQDVALRCDPISGHVSLFWYQQALGQGPEFLTYFQNEAQLDKSGLPSDRFFAERPEGSVSTLKIQRTQQEDSAVYLCASSLTHTDTQYFGPGTRLTVL.

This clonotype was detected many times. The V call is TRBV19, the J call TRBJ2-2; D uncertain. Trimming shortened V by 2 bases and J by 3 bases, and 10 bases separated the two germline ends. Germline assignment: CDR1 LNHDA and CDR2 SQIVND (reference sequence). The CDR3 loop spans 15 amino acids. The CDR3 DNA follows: TGTGCCAGTAGTATAAGAAGCACCTACACCGGGGAGCTGTTTTTT. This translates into CASSIRSTYTGELFF.

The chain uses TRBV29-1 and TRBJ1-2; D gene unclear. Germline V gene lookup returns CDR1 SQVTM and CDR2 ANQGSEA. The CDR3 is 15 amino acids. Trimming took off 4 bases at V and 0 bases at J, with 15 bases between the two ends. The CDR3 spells CSVGFDVSTNYGYTF. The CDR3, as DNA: TGCAGCGTTGGTTTTGACGTCAGCACTAACTATGGCTACACCTTC.

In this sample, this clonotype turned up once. The CDR3 loop reads CASSYRGGMAYNSPLHF. The CDR3 DNA reads TGTGCCAGCAGTTACCGGGGGGGAATGGCCTATAATTCACCCCTCCACTTT. The chain employs TRBV6-5 and TRBJ1-6, with D possibly matching TRBD1 (5 bases). Trimming shortened V by 2 bases and J by 2 bases, and 13 bases separated the two germline ends. This CDR3 has 17 amino acids. From germline, CDR1 is MNHEY and CDR2 SVGAGI.

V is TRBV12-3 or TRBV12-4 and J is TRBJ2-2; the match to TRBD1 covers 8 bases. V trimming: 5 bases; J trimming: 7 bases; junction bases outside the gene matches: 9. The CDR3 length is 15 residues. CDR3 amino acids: CASSTVPGGGGELFF. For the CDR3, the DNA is TGTGCCAGCAGTACCGTTCCAGGGGGCGGCGGGGAGCTGTTTTTT.

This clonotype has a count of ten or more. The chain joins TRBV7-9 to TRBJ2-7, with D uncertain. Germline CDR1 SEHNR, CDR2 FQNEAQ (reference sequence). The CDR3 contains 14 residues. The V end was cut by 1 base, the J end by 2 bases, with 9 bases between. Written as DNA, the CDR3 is TGTGCCAGCAGCTTAGTAGACGCGACCTACGAGCAGTACTTC. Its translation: CASSLVDATYEQYF.

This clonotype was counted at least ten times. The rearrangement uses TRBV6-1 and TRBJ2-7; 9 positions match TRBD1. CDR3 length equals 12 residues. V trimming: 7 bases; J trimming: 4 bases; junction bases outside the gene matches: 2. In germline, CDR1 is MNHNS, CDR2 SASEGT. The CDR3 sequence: CASKGQGYEQYF. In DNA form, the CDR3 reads TGTGCCAGCAAGGGACAGGGATACGAGCAGTACTTC.

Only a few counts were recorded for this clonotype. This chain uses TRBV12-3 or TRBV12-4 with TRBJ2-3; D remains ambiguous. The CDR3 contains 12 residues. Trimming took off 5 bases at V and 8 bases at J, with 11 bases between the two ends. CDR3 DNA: TGTGCCAGCAGTCCCCTAGATAGTACGCAGTATTTT. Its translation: CASSPLDSTQYF.

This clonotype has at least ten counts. CDR3 in DNA: TGTGCCAGCAGGCAGGGGGTTGAAGCTTTCTTT. Residues: CASRQGVEAFF. The V call is TRBV6-5, the J call TRBJ1-1, with 7 bases aligning to TRBD1. V dropped 6 bases and J dropped 7; count of bases not matched to a gene: 2. This CDR3 has 11 residues. Germline V gene lookup returns CDR1 MNHEY and CDR2 SVGAGI.